The following is a T cell receptor beta chain sequence with its context. Its antigen is undetermined. The sample is drawn from a study of post-analysis software for immune sequencing data. The study's findings and limits: Patients had higher frequencies than controls of roughly five TRBV segments, including TRBV5-6, TRBV5-1 and TRBV20-1.

The CDR3 sequence is 15 residues long. Germline CDR1 reads MDHEN; CDR2 reads SYDVKM. V was pared by 6 bases and J by 2 bases, with 15 bases between. TCR beta cDNA libraries had unique molecular identifiers. Each CDR3 protein gets one entry after TCRdb re-called the PCR reads with MiXCR. The sample has about 800,000 distinct CDR3 sequences; 25% to 30% are singletons. The specimen was blood. V and J are TRBV28 and TRBJ2-3, with D possibly being TRBD2 (6 bases). The clonotype comes from a girl aged 5-17 years with multiple sclerosis. In nucleotides, the CDR3 is TGTGCCAGCAGCCGGCGGTCGGGAGCCACAGATACGCAGTATTTT. It translates to CASSRRSGATDTQYF.